A selection of T cell receptor beta chains follows, all from one sample in a study of blood T cell repertoires in COVID-19. Libraries were prepared by immunoSEQ multiplex PCR; TCRdb keeps only in-frame clonotypes and omits some of them. Of approximately 49,000 clones in the sample, about 86% were seen once. The sample consisted of peripheral blood. The receptors were gathered from a man aged 50 to 59 with acute or convalescent COVID-19. CDR3s include the opening cysteine and the closing phenylalanine or tryptophan.

v_call cdr3_length cdr3_aa
TRBV10-1 15 CASNTGASGAGELFF
TRBV6-5 15 CASSSGREISYEQYF
TRBV11-2 15 CASSPTGVVGGELFF
TRBV7-7 15 CASSSGLATTDTQYF
TRBV20-1 16 CSAIDSGSRVTGELFF
TRBV6-1 14 CASSELRGNTEAFF
TRBV5-6 18 CASSQQGHPRANTGELFF
TRBV18 17 CASSPFSGARSPDTQYF
TRBV11-2 12 CASSLRDNEAFF
TRBV9 18 CASSVATGTRANSDTQYF
TRBV5-4 15 CASSHRDFSSYEQYF
TRBV3-1/TRBV3-2 16 CASSHKKWGGGDTQYF
TRBV10-1 14 CASGSSGRGDEQFF
TRBV19 13 CASSRAGAQPQHF
TRBV5-4 12 CASGENYNEQFF